This T cell receptor (beta chain) originates from a study of STAT3 mutations in large granular lymphocyte leukemia. Overall study context: Roughly half of the longitudinally sequenced T-LGLL patients carried detectable canonical activating STAT3 mutations.

Only in-frame clones appear in the TCRdb table, and some are missing; sequencing was by immunoSEQ multiplex PCR. Altogether 9,500 to 13,000 clones are present, approximately 90% being singletons, with the ten largest covering approximately 34%. The CDR3 length is 17 residues. Trimming removed 1 base from V and 3 bases from J; junction bases left unmatched: 10. Per the germline V gene, CDR1 is KGHSH and CDR2 is LQKENI. Findings and caveats of the study: Every T-LGLL patient had at least one immunodominant TCRbeta clonotype. Clonal expansion was inferred from samples taken at other timepoints. After therapy, about 35% of the 18 patients switched clonotypes, all new clones STAT3 wild type. Suggested: STAT3 mutation was not the ancestral event for these clonal expansions.

To note about this clone: Its antigen is unknown.

Sequenced sample: peripheral blood mononuclear cells. This TCR came from a man in his sixties with T-cell large granular lymphocyte leukemia. Some clones in this sample may be carry-over from other donors' samples. V is TRBV18 and J is TRBJ2-7; 9 bases line up with TRBD2. The CDR3 region has the DNA TGTGCCAGCTCACCACGCTCTGGGCTAGCGGGATTCTACGAGCAGTACTTC. Residues: CASSPRSGLAGFYEQYF.